These T cell receptor beta chains were read from a single sample in a study of blood T cell repertoires in COVID-19. Some clones are missing from TCRdb's copy, which holds only in-frame ones; the method was immunoSEQ multiplex PCR. The sample shows about 69,000 clones, about nine tenths of them seen only once. The sample comprised peripheral blood. Receptors originate from a man aged 30 to 45 with acute or convalescent COVID-19. Each CDR3 is given with its conserved first and last residue. D genes are given only for firm matches. A clone size is listed for some rows: how often the clone was seen (once, few, many), or a class if it is expanded.

J: TRBJ2-7; length: 14; V: TRBV6-2/TRBV6-3; D: TRBD2; size: NA; DNA: TGTGCCAGCAGCCGACTAGCGGGAAACTACGAGCAGTACTTC; CDR3: CASSRLAGNYEQYF
J: TRBJ1-1; length: 18; V: TRBV25-1; D: TRBD1; size: NA; DNA: TGTGCCAGCAGCCGGGAAGCGGGACAGGGGGCCTTCGGCACTGAAGCTTTCTTT; CDR3: CASSREAGQGAFGTEAFF
J: TRBJ1-2; length: 15; V: TRBV3-1/TRBV3-2; D: NA; size: NA; DNA: TGTGCCAGCAGCCTACAGGGTTTTGGTAACTATGGCTACACCTTC; CDR3: CASSLQGFGNYGYTF
J: TRBJ2-1; length: 15; V: TRBV13; D: NA; size: few; DNA: TGTGCCAGCAGCTTATACGAGGATTCCTACAATGAGCAGTTCTTC; CDR3: CASSLYEDSYNEQFF
J: TRBJ1-1; length: 14; V: TRBV5-1; D: TRBD1; size: NA; DNA: TGCGCCAGCAGCTCACAGGGGTTACAGATGGAAGCTTTCTTT; CDR3: CASSSQGLQMEAFF
J: TRBJ1-2; length: 14; V: TRBV28; D: TRBD1; size: NA; DNA: TGTGCCAGCAGTTCCCAGACAGGGACCAGTGGCTACACCTTC; CDR3: CASSSQTGTSGYTF
J: TRBJ1-6; length: 15; V: TRBV6-5; D: NA; size: NA; DNA: TGTGCCAGCAGAGAGATAAGCTCCTATAATTCACCCCTCCACTTT; CDR3: CASREISSYNSPLHF
J: TRBJ1-2; length: 15; V: TRBV12-5; D: TRBD1; size: NA; DNA: TGTGCTAGTGGGGGCCCGACAGGGCTTAACTATGGCTACACCTTC; CDR3: CASGGPTGLNYGYTF
J: TRBJ1-2; length: 12; V: TRBV7-8; D: NA; size: NA; DNA: TGTGCCAGCAGCTTAGGAGATTATGGCTACACCTTC; CDR3: CASSLGDYGYTF
J: TRBJ1-3; length: 12; V: TRBV18; D: NA; size: few; DNA: TGTGCCAGCTCTCCCGGTGGAAACACCATATATTTT; CDR3: CASSPGGNTIYF
J: TRBJ1-5; length: 15; V: TRBV6-5; D: NA; size: NA; DNA: TGTGCCAGCTCTGCCGAGTGGGAGATCAATCAGCCCCAGCATTTT; CDR3: CASSAEWEINQPQHF
J: TRBJ1-1; length: 13; V: TRBV18; D: TRBD1; size: NA; DNA: TGTGCCAGCTCACCCGAGGACAGGGAGGGAGCTTTCTTT; CDR3: CASSPEDREGAFF
J: TRBJ1-4; length: 15; V: TRBV7-6; D: NA; size: few; DNA: TGTGCCAGCAGCTTAAACCCAGCAACTAATGAAAAACTGTTTTTT; CDR3: CASSLNPATNEKLFF
J: TRBJ2-5; length: 14; V: TRBV24-1; D: TRBD1; size: NA; DNA: TGTGCCACCAGTCTGACAGGGTCCCAAGAGACCCAGTACTTC; CDR3: CATSLTGSQETQYF
J: TRBJ1-5; length: 18; V: TRBV24-1; D: NA; size: few; DNA: TGTGCCACCAGTGATTTAGGACATCTTATTTATAGCAATCAGCCCCAGCATTTT; CDR3: CATSDLGHLIYSNQPQHF
J: TRBJ1-6; length: 14; V: TRBV6-1; D: NA; size: NA; DNA: TGTGCCAGCAGTGAGAGGCTAGCTAGTTCACCCCTCCACTTT; CDR3: CASSERLASSPLHF
J: TRBJ2-5; length: 15; V: TRBV4-1; D: TRBD1; size: once; DNA: TGCGCCAGCAGCCATGCCGGACAGGGCGGGGAGACCCAGTACTTC; CDR3: CASSHAGQGGETQYF
J: TRBJ2-3; length: 14; V: TRBV6-6; D: NA; size: NA; DNA: TGTGCCAGCAGTTACTCGTTCGGCACAGATACGCAGTATTTT; CDR3: CASSYSFGTDTQYF
J: TRBJ2-6; length: 17; V: TRBV3-1/TRBV3-2; D: NA; size: NA; DNA: TGTGCCAGCAGCCGTTCCTTACAGGGTGCGGGGGCCAACGTCCTGACTTTC; CDR3: CASSRSLQGAGANVLTF
J: TRBJ1-5; length: 14; V: TRBV18; D: TRBD1; size: NA; DNA: TGTGCCAGCTCACCTGGACAGGGGAATCAGCCCCAGCATTTT; CDR3: CASSPGQGNQPQHF
J: TRBJ1-4; length: 15; V: TRBV27; D: NA; size: NA; DNA: TGTGCCAGCAGTTTCCGAGACACCCATAATGAAAAACTGTTTTTT; CDR3: CASSFRDTHNEKLFF
J: TRBJ1-2; length: 15; V: TRBV4-1; D: NA; size: NA; DNA: TGCGCCAGCAGAGAGGGGGGAGGGCAGGGCTATGGCTACACCTTC; CDR3: CASREGGGQGYGYTF
J: TRBJ2-1; length: 15; V: TRBV6-5; D: NA; size: NA; DNA: TGTGCCAGCAGTATCGGGATTACGTCCTACAATGAGCAGTTCTTC; CDR3: CASSIGITSYNEQFF
J: TRBJ1-6; length: 13; V: TRBV6-1; D: NA; size: NA; DNA: TGTGCCAGCAGTGAGGCGTTGGGCTCACCCCTCCACTTT; CDR3: CASSEALGSPLHF
J: TRBJ2-7; length: 16; V: TRBV5-4; D: NA; size: NA; DNA: TGTGCCAGCAGCCCTGGTCCCGCCAGGGAATCCTACGAGCAGTACTTC; CDR3: CASSPGPARESYEQYF
J: TRBJ1-2; length: 14; V: TRBV5-5; D: NA; size: NA; DNA: TGTGCCAGCAGCTTCCTCCCGGGAGACAGAGGCTACACCTTC; CDR3: CASSFLPGDRGYTF
J: TRBJ1-1; length: 19; V: TRBV2; D: TRBD1; size: NA; DNA: TGTGCCAGCAGTGAAGAGAAGTATTCGGGGACAGGGTCGAACACTGAAGCTTTCTTT; CDR3: CASSEEKYSGTGSNTEAFF
J: TRBJ2-7; length: 13; V: TRBV15; D: NA; size: NA; DNA: TGTGCCACCAGCAGACAACAGGGTGTGGAGCAGTACTTC; CDR3: CATSRQQGVEQYF
J: TRBJ2-2; length: 16; V: TRBV24-1; D: NA; size: few; DNA: TGTGCCACCAGTGATTTGTGGGGGCCCTACACCGGGGAGCTGTTTTTT; CDR3: CATSDLWGPYTGELFF
J: TRBJ1-1; length: 14; V: TRBV30; D: NA; size: NA; DNA: TGTGCCTGGAGTCCGGAGACCATGAACACTGAAGCTTTCTTT; CDR3: CAWSPETMNTEAFF
J: TRBJ2-1; length: 15; V: TRBV30; D: TRBD2; size: NA; DNA: TGTGCCTGGAGAAGATTACTAGCGGGAGGGGGTGAGCAGTTCTTC; CDR3: CAWRRLLAGGGEQFF
J: TRBJ1-3; length: 16; V: TRBV10-3; D: NA; size: once; DNA: TGTGCCATCAGTGAGTCTGACGGGAGCTCTGGAAACACCATATATTTT; CDR3: CAISESDGSSGNTIYF
J: TRBJ1-6; length: 18; V: TRBV28; D: NA; size: NA; DNA: TGTGCCAGCAGTTTATTGCAGTCCGCAAGCTCCTATAATTCACCCCTCCACTTT; CDR3: CASSLLQSASSYNSPLHF
J: TRBJ1-4; length: 18; V: TRBV7-8; D: NA; size: NA; DNA: TGTGCCAGCAGCTTATTAGTCTCCGGGAGCGCAACTAATGAAAAACTGTTTTTT; CDR3: CASSLLVSGSATNEKLFF
J: TRBJ1-2; length: 14; V: TRBV5-5; D: NA; size: NA; DNA: TGTGCCAGCAGCTCTACAGGGCTTAACTATGGCTACACCTTC; CDR3: CASSSTGLNYGYTF
J: TRBJ2-1; length: 18; V: TRBV5-4; D: NA; size: NA; DNA: TGTGCCAGCAGCGGAGTCGCCGGGACTCAGAGGTCCTACAATGAGCAGTTCTTC; CDR3: CASSGVAGTQRSYNEQFF
J: TRBJ2-5; length: 17; V: TRBV24-1; D: TRBD1; size: NA; DNA: TGTGCCACCAGTGATTTGCGTGCGGGACAGGGGAAGGAGACCCAGTACTTC; CDR3: CATSDLRAGQGKETQYF
J: TRBJ2-7; length: 16; V: TRBV5-1; D: TRBD1; size: NA; DNA: TGCGCCAGCAGCTCCAGACAGGGTTTGAGCTCCTACGAGCAGTACTTC; CDR3: CASSSRQGLSSYEQYF
J: TRBJ1-5; length: 15; V: TRBV19; D: NA; size: NA; DNA: TGTGCCAGCACGGGGCAGGGGTTAGTCAATCAGCCCCAGCATTTT; CDR3: CASTGQGLVNQPQHF
J: TRBJ1-5; length: 14; V: TRBV7-2; D: TRBD1; size: NA; DNA: TGTGCCAGCAGCTTCGACAGGGGATATCAGCCCCAGCATTTT; CDR3: CASSFDRGYQPQHF
J: TRBJ1-2; length: 15; V: TRBV20-1; D: TRBD1; size: NA; DNA: TGCAGTGCTAGTCCACTGGACAGGACTGACTATGGCTACACCTTC; CDR3: CSASPLDRTDYGYTF
J: TRBJ2-1; length: 12; V: TRBV2; D: NA; size: once; DNA: TGTGCCAGCATGCCCCAGGGCGTTAGAGGGTTCTTC; CDR3: CASMPQGVRGFF
J: TRBJ1-1; length: 14; V: TRBV11-2; D: TRBD1; size: NA; DNA: TGTGCCAGCAGCATACTCACAGGGGGAACTGAAGCTTTCTTT; CDR3: CASSILTGGTEAFF
J: TRBJ1-2; length: 14; V: TRBV6-5; D: NA; size: NA; DNA: TGTGCCAGCAGTTACGGAGACCTATACGATGGCTACACCTTC; CDR3: CASSYGDLYDGYTF
J: TRBJ1-1; length: 12; V: TRBV28; D: NA; size: NA; DNA: TGTGCCAGCACCGTATCCCCGACAGAAGCTTTCTTT; CDR3: CASTVSPTEAFF
J: TRBJ1-6; length: 15; V: TRBV4-1; D: TRBD1; size: NA; DNA: TGCGCCAGCAGCCAGGGACAGGGGCGGAATTCACCCCTCCACTTT; CDR3: CASSQGQGRNSPLHF
J: TRBJ2-1; length: 18; V: TRBV4-2; D: TRBD1; size: NA; DNA: TGTGCCAGCAGCCAAGTTCTGCACCGGGACAGGGGATACAATGAGCAGTTCTTC; CDR3: CASSQVLHRDRGYNEQFF
J: TRBJ1-3; length: 19; V: TRBV4-3; D: NA; size: NA; DNA: TGCGCCAGCAGCCAAGATCTCGGGCAGCGGGGCCTCTCTGGAAACACCATATATTTT; CDR3: CASSQDLGQRGLSGNTIYF
J: TRBJ1-5; length: 18; V: TRBV4-2; D: TRBD1; size: NA; DNA: TGTGCCAGCAGCCAGGGGGACAGGGAGGAGTGGGGCAATCAGCCCCAGCATTTT; CDR3: CASSQGDREEWGNQPQHF
J: TRBJ2-3; length: 16; V: TRBV7-6; D: TRBD2; size: NA; DNA: TGTGCCAGCAGCTTTACTAGCGGGGGGGCGTGGGATACGCAGTATTTT; CDR3: CASSFTSGGAWDTQYF
J: TRBJ1-2; length: 14; V: TRBV6-2/TRBV6-3; D: NA; size: once; DNA: TGTGCCAGCAGTTACTCAATGACAGGCTATGGCTACACCTTC; CDR3: CASSYSMTGYGYTF
J: TRBJ1-5; length: 13; V: TRBV2; D: NA; size: NA; DNA: TGTGCCAGCAGTTCTACACAGGATCAGCCCCAGCATTTT; CDR3: CASSSTQDQPQHF
J: TRBJ2-4; length: 13; V: TRBV6-4; D: NA; size: NA; DNA: TGTGCCAGCCTTTCTATGGTCAAAAACATTCAGTACTTC; CDR3: CASLSMVKNIQYF